The 8 T cell receptor beta chains listed next were all sequenced from one sample in a study of blood T cell repertoires in COVID-19. The data were produced by immunoSEQ multiplex PCR, yet TCRdb's version contains in-frame clones alone and is incomplete. The sample yields 150,000 to 200,000 clones, under 80% seen once. Material: peripheral blood. The receptors stem from a man between 70 and 80 years old with acute or convalescent COVID-19.

This chain uses TRBV5-5 with TRBJ1-2; no reliable D call. Germline V gene lookup returns CDR1 SGHKS and CDR2 YYEKEE (reference sequence). The V end was cut by 4 bases, the J end by 3 bases, with 10 bases between. The CDR3 loop spans 13 amino acids. CDR3 protein: CASSPSGDYGYTF. The CDR3 coding sequence is TGTGCCAGCAGCCCGTCGGGTGACTATGGCTACACCTTC.

Only a few counts were recorded for this clone. V and J are TRBV27 and TRBJ2-7, with TRBD1 matching 8 bases. The V and J ends lost 0 bases and 2 bases, in that order; junction bases with no gene match: 3. There are 15 residues in the CDR3. Looked up from germline, CDR1 is MNHEY and CDR2 is SMNVEV (reference sequence). This chain's CDR3 is CASSLSTGVAYEQYF. The CDR3 region has the DNA TGTGCCAGCAGTTTATCGACAGGGGTCGCCTACGAGCAGTACTTC.

A few counts support this clone. The gene calls are TRBV2 and TRBJ2-7, with unresolved D. V dropped 7 bases and J dropped 6 bases, with 13 bases sitting between them. The CDR3 sequence is 12 residues long. Germline loops: CDR1 SNHLY, CDR2 FYNNEI. CDR3 sequence reads: CASTLGTPEQYF. Here the CDR3 DNA reads TGTGCCAGCACATTGGGCACTCCCGAGCAGTACTTC.

The chain combines TRBV9 with TRBJ2-3; 9 nucleotides agree with TRBD1. The CDR3 covers 14 residues. J gave up 9 bases and V 1 base, and 6 bases lay outside the gene matches. Germline lookup yields CDR1 SGDLS and CDR2 YYNGEE. The CDR3 DNA follows: TGTGCCAGCAGCGTAAACAGGGGGCAGGGGACGCAGTATTTT. This codes for CASSVNRGQGTQYF.

The chain carries TRBV4-1 and TRBJ2-7, with TRBD2 matching over 13 bases. The CDR3 runs to 16 residues. Germline values: CDR1 MGHRA, CDR2 YSYEKL. Trimming at V came to 0 bases and at J to 3 bases, leaving 2 bases not matched to a gene. The CDR3 spells CASSQEGLAGSYEQYF. CDR3 sequence (DNA): TGCGCCAGCAGCCAAGAGGGACTAGCGGGAAGCTACGAGCAGTACTTC.

The rearrangement uses TRBV25-1 and TRBJ2-1, with no clear D. Germline V gives CDR1 MGHDK, CDR2 SYGVNS. V lost 11 bases and J 15 bases, leaving 11 bases between the germline ends. This CDR3 is built from 8 residues. In nucleotides, the CDR3 is TGTGCCCCCTTGAGGCCGTTCTTC. Translating gives CAPLRPFF.

The genes are TRBV12-3 or TRBV12-4 and TRBJ1-3; D is ambiguous. V lost 4 bases and J lost 2, with 3 bases in between. This CDR3 is built from 12 residues. CDR3 sequence: CASSSAGNTIYF. CDR3 in DNA: TGTGCCAGCAGTTCCGCTGGAAACACCATATATTTT.

Regarding this clone: The sample has other DNA sequences that encode this CDR3 too. V is TRBV5-1 and J is TRBJ1-2, with 7 bases fitting TRBD1. Germline V gene data show CDR1 as SGHRS and CDR2 as YFSETQ. The CDR3 runs to 12 residues. Germline trimming cut 2 bases from V and 5 bases from J; bases unmatched to any gene: 0. CDR3 loop: CASSLQGYGYTF. The CDR3 nucleotides read TGCGCCAGCAGCTTACAGGGGTATGGCTACACCTTC.